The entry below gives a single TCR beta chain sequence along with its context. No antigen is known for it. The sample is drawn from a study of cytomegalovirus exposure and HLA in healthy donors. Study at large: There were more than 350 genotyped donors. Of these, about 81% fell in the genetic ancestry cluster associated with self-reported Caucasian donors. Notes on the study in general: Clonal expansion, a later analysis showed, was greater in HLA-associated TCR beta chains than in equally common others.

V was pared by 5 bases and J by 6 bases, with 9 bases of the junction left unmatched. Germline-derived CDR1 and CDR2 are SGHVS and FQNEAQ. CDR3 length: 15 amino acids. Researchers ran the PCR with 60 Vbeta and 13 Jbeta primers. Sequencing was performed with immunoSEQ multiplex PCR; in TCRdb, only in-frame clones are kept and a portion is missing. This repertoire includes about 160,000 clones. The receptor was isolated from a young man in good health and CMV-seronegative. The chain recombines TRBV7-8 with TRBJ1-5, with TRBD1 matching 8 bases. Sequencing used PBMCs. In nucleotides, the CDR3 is TGTGCCAGCAGCCCCACCTCGGACAGGGTTCAGCCCCAGCATTTT. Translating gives CASSPTSDRVQPQHF.